What follows are 17 T cell receptor beta chains derived from one specimen sequenced in a study of T cells in Graves' hyperthyroidism and ophthalmopathy. RNA transcripts gave rise to amplified TCR beta CDR3 regions. The study used the HTBI primer set for a first-round RT-PCR of the TCR CDR3. TCRdb re-called the multiplex PCR reads through MiXCR, storing one row per CDR3 protein. The table records a few hundred thousand distinct CDR3 sequences, 15% to 19% of them present only once. Sequencing was done on a sample of blood. The receptors stem from a woman in her 30s with Graves' hyperthyroidism.

This clonotype was counted between two and nine times. The rearrangement uses TRBV15 and TRBJ2-1, with TRBD1 as a possible D gene (6 bases). Germline CDR1 reads LNHNV; CDR2 reads YYDKDF (reference sequence). Deletions cut 7 bases from V and 4 bases from J, with 17 bases between. This CDR3 contains 15 residues. CDR3 sequence: CATNTDSKSYNEQFF. In nucleotides, the CDR3 is TGTGCCACCAACACGGACAGTAAATCATACAATGAGCAGTTCTTC.

In its sample, this clonotype was seen a few times. CDR3 amino acids: CSGTREINPGELFF. CDR3 DNA sequence: TGCAGTGGGACCCGGGAAATAAATCCCGGGGAGCTGTTTTTT. V usage is TRBV20-1 and J usage is TRBJ2-2, with D possibly being TRBD2 (5 bases). CDR3 length: 14 residues. CDR1 is DFQATT and CDR2 is SNEGSKA in the germline V gene (reference sequence). The V gene lost 7 bases and the J gene lost 6 bases, with 18 bases spanning the gap.

This clonotype came up a few times. CDR3 protein: CSVVRSGGGTEAFF. CDR3 coding DNA: TGCAGCGTTGTTCGCTCGGGGGGAGGCACTGAAGCTTTCTTT. The V gene is TRBV29-1, the J gene TRBJ1-1; TRBD1 is a possible D gene (5 bases). This CDR3 has 14 amino acids. The ends were cut back, 4 bases at V and 4 bases at J, with 16 bases in the middle. Germline CDR1 is SQVTM and CDR2 is ANQGSEA.

The table lists this clonotype with many counts. The chain uses TRBV2 and TRBJ2-5, with 7 positions matching TRBD2. Germline assignment: CDR1 SNHLY and CDR2 FYNNEI. Trimming cost V 3 bases and J 5 bases; bases outside gene matches: 9. This CDR3 contains 15 residues. The DNA of the CDR3 is TGTGCCAGCAGTGACATCCGGGGGGTTCAGGAGACCCAGTACTTC. Amino acid sequence: CASSDIRGVQETQYF.

This clonotype was found once. The V and J genes are TRBV20-1 and TRBJ2-3; 10 bases align to TRBD2. CDR3 length: 17 amino acids. With 5 bases clipped from V and 4 bases from J, the junction kept 15 bases outside the gene matches. CDR1 and CDR2 (germline): DFQATT, SNEGSKA (reference sequence). The CDR3 loop reads CSASPTSGTPRPDTQYF. Written as DNA, the CDR3 is TGCAGTGCTTCACCTACTAGCGGGACGCCTAGACCAGATACGCAGTATTTT.

The table lists this clonotype with many counts. The chain is built from TRBV20-1 and TRBJ1-1; 7 nucleotides align to TRBD1. In germline, CDR1 is DFQATT, CDR2 SNEGSKA (reference sequence). The CDR3 totals 15 residues. V shed 3 bases and J 4 bases; nucleotides not matched to a gene: 11. CDR3 DNA: TGCAGTGCTAGGGTGAGCAAAAGACAGGGCACTGAAGCTTTCTTT. Protein product: CSARVSKRQGTEAFF.

This clonotype was seen many times. This chain links TRBV2 with TRBJ2-1; TRBD2 matches 9 bases. Per the germline V gene, CDR1 is SNHLY and CDR2 is FYNNEI. The CDR3 spans 12 residues. Unmatched junction bases numbered 3, after V lost 6 bases and J lost 9 bases. CDR3 sequence reads: CASSVSGSEQFF. Written as DNA, the CDR3 is TGTGCCAGCAGCGTTAGCGGGAGTGAGCAGTTCTTC.

V usage is TRBV29-1 and J usage is TRBJ2-7; TRBD2 matches 12 bases. The CDR3 has 16 residues. Germline-derived CDR1 and CDR2 are SQVTM and ANQGSEA. Trimming at V came to 1 base and at J to 0 bases, leaving 4 bases not matched to a gene. The DNA of the CDR3 is TGCAGCGTTGAAGCGACTAGCGGGGGCAGCTCCTACGAGCAGTACTTC. It translates to CSVEATSGGSSYEQYF.

This clonotype was picked up many times. V usage is TRBV27 and J usage is TRBJ2-1; tentative D call: TRBD1 (5 bases). Germline V gene lookup returns CDR1 MNHEY and CDR2 SMNVEV (reference sequence). V was cut by 0 bases and J by 5 bases, with 14 bases left in between. This CDR3 has 16 residues. The CDR3 bases are TGTGCCAGCAGTTTATCGGGGCTATCTTCGAACAATGAGCAGTTCTTC. It codes for CASSLSGLSSNNEQFF.

This clonotype was seen many times. The chain is built from TRBV5-1 and TRBJ2-1; 10 bases line up with TRBD2. Losses at the gene ends were 4 bases for V and 6 bases for J; bases not matched to a gene: 7. CDR1 is SGHRS, CDR2 YFSETQ, per germline. The CDR3 consists of 15 residues. The CDR3 protein is CASSEREGGLNEQFF. CDR3 in DNA: TGCGCCAGCAGCGAGCGGGAGGGGGGACTCAATGAGCAGTTCTTC.

This clonotype was detected many times. J is TRBJ1-1 and V is TRBV30; D is unresolved. V was pared by 2 bases and J by 12 bases, with 19 bases between. CDR3 length equals 13 residues. Germline V CDR1 and CDR2: GTSNPN, SVGIG (reference sequence). CDR3 bases: TGTGCCTGGAGTCACTCTAATTTTGGGATTACTTTCTTT. Encoded protein: CAWSHSNFGITFF.

The sample holds a few counts of this clonotype. The V and J genes are TRBV20-1 and TRBJ1-6, with D tentatively TRBD1 (5 bases). The V gene's germline CDR1 is DFQATT and CDR2 SNEGSKA (reference sequence). There are 12 residues in the CDR3. The germline V and J ends were trimmed by 2 bases and 11 bases, with 10 bases remaining between them. CDR3 nucleotide sequence: TGCAGTGCTAGATTTGCAGGGCCACCCCTCCACTTT. Its protein product is CSARFAGPPLHF.

The V gene is TRBV6-1, the J gene TRBJ2-2; D gene ambiguous. The CDR3 contains 12 residues. V lost 8 bases and J lost 6, with 10 bases in between. Germline V gene sequence: CDR1 MNHNS, CDR2 SASEGT. This chain's CDR3 is CASWSGPGELFF. CDR3 coding DNA: TGTGCCAGCTGGTCGGGTCCCGGGGAGCTGTTTTTT.

DNA of the CDR3: TGTGCCAGCAGTGAACAGAGGGCCTCCTACGAGCAGTACTTC. Its translation is CASSEQRASYEQYF. The V and J genes are TRBV6-1 and TRBJ2-7, with a weak D call TRBD2 (5 bases). This CDR3 has 14 amino acids. Looked up from germline, CDR1 is MNHNS and CDR2 is SASEGT. The germline V and J ends were trimmed by 2 bases and 0 bases, with 8 bases remaining between them.

This clonotype was counted between two and nine times. CDR3: CASSSSGFGPNEQFF. Written as DNA, the CDR3 is TGCGCCAGCAGCTCGTCGGGTTTCGGTCCCAATGAGCAGTTCTTC. The V call is TRBV5-1, the J call TRBJ2-1; D unresolved. There are 15 residues in the CDR3. Trimming pared 3 bases from V and 6 bases from J, leaving 16 bases between. Germline V gives CDR1 SGHRS, CDR2 YFSETQ. Supplemented by reference TRBV5-1 and TRBJ2-1, the full variable domain reads KAGVTQTPRYLIKTRGQQVTLSCSPISGHRSVSWYQQTPGQGLQFLFEYFSETQRNKGNFPGRFSGRQFSNSRSEMNVSTLELGDSALYLCASSSSGFGPNEQFFGPGTRLTVL.

The CDR3 is CAWSRGQWDRGVNEQFF. CDR3 coding DNA: TGTGCCTGGAGTCGGGGCCAATGGGACAGGGGGGTCAATGAGCAGTTCTTC. The chain has TRBV30 and TRBJ2-1; 11 nucleotides match TRBD1. The CDR3 has 17 amino acids. Trimming at V came to 2 bases and at J to 6 bases, leaving 12 bases not matched to a gene. Germline V gives CDR1 GTSNPN, CDR2 SVGIG (reference sequence). The entire variable domain, with the rest obtained from reference TRBV30 and TRBJ2-1, is as follows: SQTIHQWPATLVQPVGSPLSLECTVEGTSNPNLYWYRQAAGRGLQLLFYSVGIGQISSEVPQNLSASRPQDRQFILSSKKLLLSDSGFYLCAWSRGQWDRGVNEQFFGPGTRLTVL.

This clonotype was seen more than once but under ten times. V gene TRBV10-1 combines with J gene TRBJ1-1; the match to TRBD1 covers 9 bases. The germline V gene has CDR1 WNHNN and CDR2 SYGVQD (reference sequence). This CDR3 contains 16 residues. V shed 3 bases and J 3 bases; nucleotides not matched to a gene: 8. The CDR3 reads CASSEAGTGPHTEAFF. The CDR3 region has the DNA TGCGCCAGCAGTGAAGCCGGGACAGGGCCTCACACTGAAGCTTTCTTT.